Below, 30 T cell receptor beta chains from the same sample are listed, as sequenced in a study of cytomegalovirus exposure and HLA in healthy donors. The study ran its PCR with 60 Vbeta and 13 Jbeta primers. Sequencing used immunoSEQ multiplex PCR; TCRdb keeps in-frame clones, though not all of them. The sample holds approximately 140,000 clones; 80% are singletons and the top ten take more than 0.9%. Sequenced: PBMCs. These receptors came from a male donor in good health and CMV-seropositive.

The CDR3, as DNA: TGTGCCTGGAGAGATCGGGAGACAAGGGGACAGCCCCAGCATTTT. Its protein is CAWRDRETRGQPQHF. The chain uses TRBV30 and TRBJ1-5, with D perhaps matching TRBD1 (5 bases). V was clipped by 3 bases and J by 7 bases, with 19 bases between them. The germline gives CDR1 GTSNPN, CDR2 SVGIG (reference sequence). CDR3 length equals 15 residues.

CDR3 coding DNA: TGTGCCAGTAGTATTAGCGGGGACATTACCGAGCAGTACTTC. It yields the protein CASSISGDITEQYF. The chain is built from TRBV19 and TRBJ2-7; 8 bases map to TRBD2. V dropped 3 bases and J dropped 6; count of bases not matched to a gene: 7. The germline V gene has CDR1 LNHDA and CDR2 SQIVND (reference sequence). This CDR3 is built from 14 residues.

This chain links TRBV11-2 with TRBJ2-5; D possibly corresponds to TRBD1 (5 bases). The closer fit of TRBJ2-7 to the DNA end suggests the J call may be wrong. This CDR3 is 12 amino acids long. Germline assignment: CDR1 SGHAT and CDR2 FQNNGV. Here the CDR3 DNA reads TGTGCCAGCAGCTTAACAGGCTACGAGCAGTACTTC. Protein sequence: CASSLTGYEQYF.

V is TRBV4-1 and J is TRBJ1-1, with D uncertain. V was shortened by 2 bases and J by 0 bases, with 10 bases between the two germline ends. The CDR3 runs 15 residues. Per the germline V gene, CDR1 is MGHRA and CDR2 is YSYEKL. This CDR3 reads CASSQIQLLNTEAFF. CDR3 nucleotide sequence: TGCGCCAGCAGCCAAATACAGCTCCTGAACACTGAAGCTTTCTTT.

This clone has a single count. This chain uses TRBV5-1 with TRBJ1-1; no reliable D call. V dropped 2 bases and J dropped 1 base, with 9 bases sitting between them. The CDR3 loop spans 14 amino acids. Germline loops: CDR1 SGHRS, CDR2 YFSETQ. The CDR3 region has the DNA TGCGCCAGCAGCTTAAGCCCTCCGAACACTGAAGCTTTCTTT. Amino acids: CASSLSPPNTEAFF.

V and J are TRBV6-6 and TRBJ2-5; D remains ambiguous. Germline V lookup: CDR1 MNHNY, CDR2 SVGAGI (reference sequence). With 0 bases removed from V and 2 bases from J, the gap between germline ends came to 10 bases. CDR3 size: 15 residues. This chain's CDR3 is CASSYSEITQETQYF. The CDR3 DNA is TGTGCCAGCAGTTACTCAGAAATAACACAAGAGACCCAGTACTTC.

In its sample, this clone was seen a few times. The V gene is TRBV9, the J gene TRBJ2-7; 12 positions agree with TRBD2. CDR3 length equals 17 residues. Germline values: CDR1 SGDLS, CDR2 YYNGEE. J was trimmed by 4 bases and V by 0 bases; bases with no gene match: 8. CDR3 coding DNA: TGTGCCAGCAGCGTAGCGCCCCGACTAGCGGGGGTATACGAGCAGTACTTC. This gives the protein CASSVAPRLAGVYEQYF.

The CDR3 sequence: CATRPTGEQETQYF. The CDR3 DNA follows: TGTGCCACCAGACCTACAGGGGAACAAGAGACCCAGTACTTC. The J gene is TRBJ2-5, the V gene TRBV15; 7 positions agree with TRBD1. The CDR3 has 14 amino acids. The J segment lost 2 bases and the V segment lost 6 bases, leaving 6 bases of the junction unmatched. Germline CDR1 LNHNV, CDR2 YYDKDF (reference sequence).

V is TRBV18 and J is TRBJ1-3; no reliable D call. CDR3 length: 15 amino acids. V dropped 2 bases and J dropped 2 bases, with 10 bases sitting between them. CDR1 is KGHSH, CDR2 LQKENI, per germline. The CDR3 bases are TGTGCCAGCTCACCAACACCCGGGACTGGAAACACCATATATTTT. It translates to CASSPTPGTGNTIYF.

The chain links TRBV6-1 to TRBJ1-2; D uncertain. This CDR3 region has 15 residues. Germline CDR1 reads MNHNS; CDR2 reads SASEGT. Trimming removed 0 bases at V and 8 bases at J, with 16 bases between. CDR3 loop: CASSEAEWRAGGYTF. In nucleotides, the CDR3 is TGTGCCAGCAGTGAAGCGGAATGGAGGGCGGGGGGCTACACCTTC.

The chain carries TRBV9 and TRBJ2-3, with TRBD1 matching over 9 bases. CDR1 SGDLS and CDR2 YYNGEE come from the germline V gene. Trimming at V came to 4 bases and at J to 2 bases, leaving 11 bases not matched to a gene. CDR3 length: 17 amino acids. The CDR3 sequence: CASSTRGGTGNTDTQYF. CDR3 in DNA: TGTGCCAGCAGCACTAGGGGCGGGACAGGGAACACAGATACGCAGTATTTT.

The chain links TRBV7-9 to TRBJ2-2, with TRBD1 matching over 12 bases. Trimming took 6 bases from V and 4 from J; bases not matched to a gene: 9. This CDR3 region has 17 residues. Germline CDR1 SEHNR, CDR2 FQNEAQ (reference sequence). CDR3 amino acids: CASRDRGQGAFTGELFF. CDR3 coding DNA: TGTGCCAGCAGGGACCGGGGACAGGGGGCGTTCACCGGGGAGCTGTTTTTT.

The chain carries TRBV28 and TRBJ2-3; D might be TRBD2 (5 bases). V was shortened by 6 bases and J by 4 bases, with 14 bases between the two germline ends. The CDR3 runs 14 residues. Looked up from germline, CDR1 is MDHEN and CDR2 is SYDVKM. The chain's CDR3 is CASRGAPESDTQYF. CDR3 nucleotides: TGTGCCAGCAGGGGAGCGCCCGAGTCAGATACGCAGTATTTT.

This chain uses TRBV7-9 with TRBJ2-7; 11 nucleotides align to TRBD2. Germline values: CDR1 SEHNR, CDR2 FQNEAQ (reference sequence). After removal of 1 base from V and 1 base from J, the junction contained 9 bases not matched to a gene. This CDR3 comprises 18 residues. The CDR3 bases are TGTGCCAGCAGCTTAGAGCTTAGCGGGAGGGCACCTTCCTACGAGCAGTACTTC. Protein product: CASSLELSGRAPSYEQYF. Variable domain in full (rest from reference TRBV7-9 and TRBJ2-7): DTGVSQNPRHKITKRGQNVTFRCDPISEHNRLYWYRQTLGQGPEFLTYFQNEAQLEKSRLLSDRFSAERPKGSFSTLEIQRTEQGDSAMYLCASSLELSGRAPSYEQYFGPGTRLTVT.

This chain joins TRBV13 and TRBJ2-3; D is possibly TRBD2 (6 bases). The CDR3 runs to 17 residues. Germline V CDR1 and CDR2: PRHDT, FYEKMQ (reference sequence). Trimming cost V 0 bases and J 3 bases, with 16 bases left between them. CDR3 coding DNA: TGTGCCAGCAGCTTAGGGCGGGACCTGGTCGAAACAGATACGCAGTATTTT. Its translation: CASSLGRDLVETDTQYF.

The chain links TRBV5-1 to TRBJ2-7; 15 bases line up with TRBD2. V was clipped by 3 bases and J by 2 bases; unmatched bases: 0. CDR1 and CDR2 from the germline V gene are SGHRS and YFSETQ. CDR3 length equals 15 residues. The CDR3 DNA sequence: TGCGCCAGCAGCTGGACTAGCGGGGGGGCCTACGAGCAGTACTTC. It translates to CASSWTSGGAYEQYF. Full variable domain (missing parts from reference TRBV5-1 and TRBJ2-7): KAGVTQTPRYLIKTRGQQVTLSCSPISGHRSVSWYQQTPGQGLQFLFEYFSETQRNKGNFPGRFSGRQFSNSRSEMNVSTLELGDSALYLCASSWTSGGAYEQYFGPGTRLTVT.

This clone occurred once. This chain connects TRBV11-1 to TRBJ1-2; D is undetermined. V gave up 4 bases and J gave up 3 bases, with 9 bases separating them. CDR3 length: 13 residues. Germline values: CDR1 SGHAT, CDR2 FQDESV (reference sequence). Here the CDR3 DNA reads TGTGCCAGCAGCTCTCAGGATTACTATGGCTACACCTTC. Translation: CASSSQDYYGYTF. The whole variable domain, filled in from reference TRBV11-1 and TRBJ1-2, reads EAEVAQSPRYKITEKSQAVAFWCDPISGHATLYWYRQILGQGPELLVQFQDESVVDDSQLPKDRFSAERLKGVDSTLKIQPAELGDSAMYLCASSSQDYYGYTFGSGTRLTVV.

The chain combines TRBV7-2 with TRBJ2-1, with a possible D match to TRBD2 (6 bases). The germline V gene has CDR1 SGHTA and CDR2 FQGNSA. This CDR3 has 15 amino acids. Trimming took off 5 bases at V and 7 bases at J, with 18 bases between the two ends. CDR3 protein: CASSPGLFGGNEQFF. CDR3 coding DNA: TGTGCCAGCAGCCCCGGACTATTCGGTGGGAATGAGCAGTTCTTC.

The rearrangement links TRBV6-5 to TRBJ2-7; unclear D gene. The CDR3 consists of 13 residues. Germline V gives CDR1 MNHEY, CDR2 SVGAGI. V lost 2 bases and J lost 5, with 10 bases in between. The CDR3 nucleotides read TGTGCCAGCAGTTACCCAGGAATAGACGAGCAGTACTTC. Protein: CASSYPGIDEQYF.

V and J are TRBV18 and TRBJ1-1; TRBD1 matches at 7 bases. The CDR3 loop spans 17 amino acids. Germline V gene lookup returns CDR1 KGHSH and CDR2 LQKENI. V was pared by 3 bases and J by 4 bases, with 14 bases of the junction left unmatched. CDR3 protein: CASSPLIEGAVGTEAFF. The CDR3 bases are TGTGCCAGCTCACCCCTGATAGAGGGGGCGGTTGGCACTGAAGCTTTCTTT.

The chain is built from TRBV1 and TRBJ1-1; the table assigns TRBD1, which was not confirmed against the DNA. TRBV1 corresponds to a pseudogene. The CDR3 contains 17 residues. The CDR3 nucleotides read TGCACCAGCAGCCAAGATCTATACGCGACAGGGGGCCCTGAAGCTTTCTTT. Residues: CTSSQDLYATGGPEAFF.

V usage is TRBV25-1 and J usage is TRBJ1-2, with D perhaps matching TRBD1 (6 bases). Germline V gene sequence: CDR1 MGHDK, CDR2 SYGVNS. Trimming took off 5 bases at V and 8 bases at J, with 12 bases between the two ends. The CDR3 loop spans 12 amino acids. CDR3 bases: TGTGCCAGCAGTCGACAGGATTACGGCTACACCTTC. Its protein is CASSRQDYGYTF.

The CDR3 sequence: CASSTWTGAGEAFF. In DNA, the CDR3 is TGTGCCAGCAGCACCTGGACAGGCGCGGGTGAAGCTTTCTTT. The chain has TRBV7-9 and TRBJ1-1; 7 nucleotides match TRBD1. CDR1 is SEHNR, CDR2 FQNEAQ, per germline (reference sequence). The V gene end was trimmed by 5 bases and the J gene end by 7 bases; junction bases not matched to a gene: 10. The CDR3 is 14 amino acids.

V gene TRBV11-2 combines with J gene TRBJ2-7, with 9 nucleotides matching TRBD1. Per the germline V gene, CDR1 is SGHAT and CDR2 is FQNNGV. Trimming at V came to 6 bases and at J to 2 bases, leaving 11 bases not matched to a gene. The CDR3 is 16 amino acids. The CDR3 DNA reads TGTGCCAGCAGGCAGATTGCCGGGACAGGGCCCTACGAGCAGTACTTC. Translated: CASRQIAGTGPYEQYF.

This chain joins TRBV7-9 and TRBJ1-5; D is uncertain. Trimming stripped 2 bases from V and 2 bases from J, with 7 bases between. This CDR3 contains 14 residues. CDR1 is SEHNR and CDR2 is FQNEAQ in the germline V gene (reference sequence). CDR3 region: CASSLPGGNQPQHF. DNA for the CDR3: TGTGCCAGCAGCTTACCCGGGGGCAATCAGCCCCAGCATTTT.

The chain carries TRBV27 and TRBJ2-1; D possibly corresponds to TRBD1 (5 bases). Trimming cost V 6 bases and J 9 bases, with 15 bases left between them. The CDR3 runs to 13 residues. Germline V lookup: CDR1 MNHEY, CDR2 SMNVEV (reference sequence). The CDR3 DNA reads as TGTGCCAGCAGCCCGACTGCTACAGGTGAGCAGTTCTTC. Translation: CASSPTATGEQFF.

J is TRBJ1-6 and V is TRBV5-5; D might be TRBD1 (5 bases). The V end lost 4 bases, the J end lost 8 bases, and 16 bases lay between the germline ends. Germline V gene data show CDR1 as SGHKS and CDR2 as YYEKEE (reference sequence). CDR3 size: 15 residues. CDR3 nucleotides: TGTGCCAGCAGCAGGGGCGGGGTAGGGGATTCACCCCTCCACTTT. The encoded protein is CASSRGGVGDSPLHF.

The genes are TRBV11-3 and TRBJ2-7; 7 bases map to TRBD2. V was clipped by 6 bases and J by 7 bases; unmatched bases: 6. The CDR3 is 12 amino acids. The germline V gene has CDR1 SGHNT and CDR2 YENEEA. The CDR3 protein is CASRAGAGEQYF. CDR3 DNA sequence: TGTGCCAGCAGGGCGGGAGCGGGGGAGCAGTACTTC.

This clone appeared once. The rearrangement uses TRBV7-3 and TRBJ2-5; 9 positions agree with TRBD2. J was trimmed by 3 bases and V by 3 bases; bases with no gene match: 5. This CDR3 is 15 amino acids long. Germline assignment: CDR1 SGHTA and CDR2 FQGTGA. In DNA, the CDR3 is TGTGCCAGCAGCTTCAATAGCGGGGGAAAAGAGACCCAGTACTTC. The encoded protein is CASSFNSGGKETQYF.

V and J are TRBV9 and TRBJ1-1; a possible D gene is TRBD1 (6 bases). The germline gives CDR1 SGDLS, CDR2 YYNGEE. Deletions cut 0 bases from V and 1 base from J, with 7 bases between. The CDR3 covers 14 residues. The CDR3 reads CASSVVRGNTEAFF. CDR3 nucleotide sequence: TGTGCCAGCAGCGTAGTCAGGGGGAACACTGAAGCTTTCTTT.